The 21 T cell receptor beta chains below all came from one sample that was sequenced in a study of control samples from healthy donors and cancer patients. Some clones are missing from TCRdb's copy, which holds only in-frame ones; the method was immunoSEQ multiplex PCR. There are 120,000 or so clones in the sample; 85% to 95% occur only once, and 1.5% to 2% lies in the top ten. Sequenced material: PBMCs. The receptors were sampled from a man aged 50 to 60 with head and neck cancer.

The rearrangement links TRBV6-2 or TRBV6-3 to TRBJ2-5, with D unresolved. The V gene's germline CDR1 is MNHEY and CDR2 SVGEGT. The CDR3 sequence is 11 residues long. Trimming removed 3 bases at V and 5 bases at J, with 4 bases between. This chain's CDR3 is CASSYQETQYF. CDR3 nucleotide sequence: TGTGCCAGCAGTTATCAGGAGACCCAGTACTTC.

The chain uses TRBV14 and TRBJ2-1, with D possibly matching TRBD1 (6 bases). The CDR3 length is 15 residues. V shed 2 bases and J shed 3 bases, with 11 bases lying between them. Per germline, CDR1 SGHDN and CDR2 FVKESK. CDR3 loop: CASSQHIGGYNEQFF. DNA for the CDR3: TGTGCCAGCAGCCAACATATAGGGGGCTACAATGAGCAGTTCTTC.

The chain couples TRBV4-1 to TRBJ1-1; D may be TRBD1 (5 bases). Germline CDR1 and CDR2: MGHRA and YSYEKL. This CDR3 is built from 14 residues. Between the trimmed V and J ends, which lost 4 bases and 1 base, there was a span of 10 bases. CDR3 in amino acids: CASSLKGPNTEAFF. The CDR3 coding sequence is TGCGCCAGCAGCCTTAAGGGGCCGAACACTGAAGCTTTCTTT.

To note about this clone: At one of its ends the junction is not consistent with the germline gene, which may arise from a read error. The chain employs TRBV28 and TRBJ1-2; D remains unclear. CDR3 size: 9 residues. Looked up from germline, CDR1 is MDHEN and CDR2 is SYDVKM. The CDR3 DNA follows: TGTGCCAGCCGACTTGGGCCCTCCTTC. Amino acids: CASRLGPSF.

The genes are TRBV9 and TRBJ1-2; 11 nucleotides align to TRBD1. This CDR3 comprises 15 residues. The V gene end was trimmed by 3 bases and the J gene end by 4 bases; junction bases not matched to a gene: 5. Germline V lookup: CDR1 SGDLS, CDR2 YYNGEE. CDR3 bases: TGTGCCAGCAGCGAGTGGACAGGGGGCGTCTATGGCTACACCTTC. Protein: CASSEWTGGVYGYTF. Full variable domain (missing parts from reference TRBV9 and TRBJ1-2): DSGVTQTPKHLITATGQRVTLRCSPRSGDLSVYWYQQSLDQGLQFLIQYYNGEERAKGNILERFSAQQFPDLHSELNLSSLELGDSALYFCASSEWTGGVYGYTFGSGTRLTVV.

This rearrangement joins TRBV7-3 to TRBJ2-2; 8 bases are shared with TRBD2. The CDR3 is 15 residues long. V shed 5 bases, J shed 2 bases, and the junction held 4 bases outside the gene matches. Germline lookup yields CDR1 SGHTA and CDR2 FQGTGA. The CDR3: CASSRGLANTGELFF. The DNA of the CDR3 is TGTGCCAGCAGCCGAGGACTAGCTAACACCGGGGAGCTGTTTTTT.

V is TRBV5-1 and J is TRBJ1-5; perhaps TRBD1 as D (6 bases). Per germline, CDR1 SGHRS and CDR2 YFSETQ. The CDR3 spans 15 residues. V lost 0 bases and J lost 7, with 14 bases in between. The chain's CDR3 is CASSLGVGGEQPQHF. CDR3 DNA: TGCGCCAGCAGCTTGGGGGTCGGGGGCGAACAGCCCCAGCATTTT.

The CDR3 DNA sequence: TGCGCCAGCAGCCAAAACGGATACTATCAGCCCCAGCATTTT. This encodes CASSQNGYYQPQHF. The chain combines TRBV4-3 with TRBJ1-5; the D is unclear. This CDR3 is 14 amino acids long. Trimming stripped 2 bases from V and 5 bases from J, with 10 bases between. Germline V gene data show CDR1 as LGHNA and CDR2 as YSLEER.

This chain connects TRBV2 to TRBJ1-2, with D possibly being TRBD1 (6 bases). Trimming cost V 8 bases and J 5 bases, with 6 bases left between them. The CDR3 has 10 amino acids. Germline CDR1 SNHLY, CDR2 FYNNEI. The CDR3 loop reads CASGQYGYTF. For the CDR3, the DNA is TGTGCCAGCGGACAGTATGGCTACACCTTC.

V is TRBV2 and J is TRBJ2-5; a weak D match, TRBD2 (5 bases). The CDR3 spans 14 residues. V was trimmed by 5 bases and J by 3 bases, leaving 13 bases between them. Germline CDR1 is SNHLY and CDR2 is FYNNEI. The CDR3, as DNA: TGTGCCAGCAGTATCAGGAGGTCCAAAGAGACCCAGTACTTC. Translation gives CASSIRRSKETQYF. Using reference TRBV2 and TRBJ2-5 for the parts outside the CDR3, the full variable domain is EPEVTQTPSHQVTQMGQEVILRCVPISNHLYFYWYRQILGQKVEFLVSFYNNEISEKSEIFDDQFSVERPDGSNFTLKIRSTKLEDSAMYFCASSIRRSKETQYFGPGTRLLVL.

The chain links TRBV30 to TRBJ2-5; D is unclear. This CDR3 comprises 13 residues. The V gene's germline CDR1 is GTSNPN and CDR2 SVGIG (reference sequence). The germline V and J ends were trimmed by 5 bases and 2 bases, with 12 bases remaining between them. The CDR3 is CAWVSGGQETQYF. DNA for the CDR3: TGTGCCTGGGTCTCGGGCGGACAAGAGACCCAGTACTTC.

A single count supports this clone. This chain links TRBV6-5 with TRBJ1-2; D might be TRBD1 (6 bases). Germline V lookup: CDR1 MNHEY, CDR2 SVGAGI. V gave up 6 bases and J gave up 6 bases, with 17 bases separating them. The CDR3 spans 14 residues. The CDR3 nucleotides read TGTGCCAGCAGCGACCTCGGGGGCGCGGATGGCTACACCTTC. Its translation: CASSDLGGADGYTF.

The chain combines TRBV2 with TRBJ2-3; D is unresolved. The V gene lost 7 bases and the J gene lost 0 bases, with 8 bases spanning the gap. CDR3 length: 13 amino acids. CDR1 and CDR2 from the germline V gene are SNHLY and FYNNEI. The CDR3 region has the DNA TGTGCCAGCACTTTCTTGAGCACAGATACGCAGTATTTT. Amino acid sequence: CASTFLSTDTQYF.

This chain uses TRBV6-5 with TRBJ1-4; TRBD1 is a possible D gene (5 bases). Deletions cut 0 bases from V and 2 bases from J, with 7 bases between. CDR1 and CDR2 from the germline V gene are MNHEY and SVGAGI. The CDR3 consists of 15 residues. CDR3 protein: CASSYSRGTNEKLFF. Written as DNA, the CDR3 is TGTGCCAGCAGTTACTCCCGGGGCACTAATGAAAAACTGTTTTTT.

This rearrangement joins TRBV29-1 to TRBJ1-5; unclear D gene. This CDR3 comprises 10 residues. Germline CDR1 is SQVTM and CDR2 is ANQGSEA. V shed 5 bases and J shed 4 bases, with 3 bases lying between them. This CDR3 is CSVINQPQHF. The CDR3 nucleotides are TGCAGCGTTATTAATCAGCCCCAGCATTTT.

The V and J genes are TRBV6-2 or TRBV6-3 and TRBJ2-5, with TRBD1 identical over 9 bases. The CDR3 extends over 17 amino acids. Trimming at V came to 0 bases and at J to 4 bases, leaving 9 bases not matched to a gene. The V gene's germline CDR1 is MNHEY and CDR2 SVGEGT. The DNA of the CDR3 is TGTGCCAGCAGTTACTCGGGACAGGGAGTCCAGAGAGAGACCCAGTACTTC. Translated, it gives CASSYSGQGVQRETQYF.

The rearrangement joins TRBV27 to TRBJ1-2; 7 nucleotides agree with TRBD1. The CDR3 extends over 13 amino acids. V shed 6 bases, J shed 4 bases, and the junction held 5 bases outside the gene matches. From germline, CDR1 is MNHEY and CDR2 SMNVEV (reference sequence). The CDR3 region is CASSRTGAYGYTF. The CDR3 DNA follows: TGTGCCAGCAGCCGCACAGGGGCCTATGGCTACACCTTC.

The chain has TRBV29-1 and TRBJ1-2; D is perhaps TRBD1 (6 bases). The CDR3 loop spans 15 amino acids. Per the germline V gene, CDR1 is SQVTM and CDR2 is ANQGSEA. V dropped 0 bases and J dropped 4 bases, with 15 bases sitting between them. CDR3 protein: CSVEDLGGYGYGYTF. CDR3 bases: TGCAGCGTTGAAGATTTGGGGGGCTACGGCTATGGCTACACCTTC.

The chain recombines TRBV12-3 or TRBV12-4 with TRBJ2-1; D is ambiguous. CDR3 size: 13 residues. V was pared by 6 bases and J by 4 bases, with 10 bases between. The CDR3 DNA is TGTGCCAGCAGGTCTAGACATTACAATGAGCAGTTCTTC. Translating it yields CASRSRHYNEQFF.

The chain links TRBV2 to TRBJ1-2; 7 bases agree with TRBD1. The CDR3 sequence is 15 residues long. Germline V gene lookup returns CDR1 SNHLY and CDR2 FYNNEI. Trimming cost V 4 bases and J 4 bases; bases outside gene matches: 9. CDR3 bases: TGTGCCAGCAGTGCGCGACAGGGAGGCTCCTATGGCTACACCTTC. As protein: CASSARQGGSYGYTF.

The V gene is TRBV11-1, the J gene TRBJ2-5, with D tentatively TRBD1 or TRBD2 (5 bases each). V lost 4 bases, J lost 4 bases, and 19 bases lay in between. CDR3 size: 16 residues. The germline gives CDR1 SGHAT, CDR2 FQDESV (reference sequence). This CDR3 is CASSSLRGASPETQYF. For the CDR3, the DNA is TGTGCCAGCAGCTCGTTAAGAGGGGCTAGCCCAGAGACCCAGTACTTC.